The T cell receptor beta chain under discussion was sequenced for a study of cytotoxic CD8 clonotypes in ibrutinib-treated CLL. About the research overall: Once patients had received a median about eleven months of treatment, range 6 to 36, response samples were obtained. Overall study findings and caveats: A rise in clonality was seen at ibrutinib response, and a fall back toward baseline was seen at progression.

A word on this clone: Its antigen remains unknown.

The CDR3 contains 17 residues. V shed 1 base, J shed 3 bases, and the junction held 10 bases outside the gene matches. Germline CDR1 and CDR2: MNHEY and SMNVEV (reference sequence). Assay: immunoSEQ multiplex PCR; the TCRdb copy retains only in-frame clones and omits some. The repertoire holds about 44,000 clones, with 69% as singletons. J is TRBJ2-5 and V is TRBV27; 8 bases match TRBD1. Here the sequenced sample was PBMCs, taken after 12 months of ibrutinib treatment. The TCR sequence derives from a human donor with chronic lymphocytic leukemia. CDR3 in amino acids: CASSLYRGTGLEETQYF. DNA of the CDR3: TGTGCCAGCAGTTTATACCGCGGGACAGGCCTAGAAGAGACCCAGTACTTC.